The next 23 T cell receptor beta chains were all read from a single sample in a study of Tregs in tolerant kidney transplant recipients. No antigen has been identified for these receptors. Assay used: immunoSEQ multiplex PCR; TCRdb lists only in-frame clones, some missing. Of tens of thousands of clones detected, over 75% appear once; the ten largest clones hold more than 2%. What was sequenced was Tregs from blood cultured with allogeneic cells. All receptors derive from a human donor in good health.

This rearrangement joins TRBV9 to TRBJ2-7; tentative D call: TRBD1 (6 bases). CDR1 and CDR2 (germline): SGDLS, YYNGEE. V shed 0 bases and J shed 3 bases, with 13 bases lying between them. CDR3 size: 15 residues. CDR3 DNA: TGTGCCAGCAGCGTAGGGGTGGGGGCCTACTACGAGCAGTACTTC. Protein product: CASSVGVGAYYEQYF.

This chain connects TRBV5-1 to TRBJ2-6; 10 positions agree with TRBD1. CDR3 size: 20 residues. V lost 1 base to trimming and J lost 2 bases; unmatched junction nucleotides: 12. Germline V gene sequence: CDR1 SGHRS, CDR2 YFSETQ. Here the CDR3 DNA reads TGCGCCAGCAGCTTGTCGGTTGGGGACAGGGGACGGGCTGGGGCCAACGTCCTGACTTTC. It codes for CASSLSVGDRGRAGANVLTF.

This clone was counted only a few times. CDR3 coding DNA: TGTGCCAGCAGCAGCCGGGACGGCTACGAGCAGTACTTC. Its protein product is CASSSRDGYEQYF. The chain links TRBV9 to TRBJ2-7; D possibly matches TRBD1 or TRBD2 (5 bases each). V lost 4 bases, J lost 3 bases, and 11 bases lay in between. The CDR3 is made up of 13 amino acids. Per germline, CDR1 SGDLS and CDR2 YYNGEE.

This rearrangement joins TRBV7-9 to TRBJ1-3, with 7 bases aligning to TRBD1. V gave up 2 bases and J gave up 4 bases; unmatched junction bases: 2. Per germline, CDR1 SEHNR and CDR2 FQNEAQ (reference sequence). CDR3 length equals 14 residues. Here the CDR3 DNA reads TGTGCCAGCAGCTTACAGGGGGGCGGAAACACCATATATTTT. This encodes CASSLQGGGNTIYF.

This clone was seen only once. The V gene is TRBV18, the J gene TRBJ1-3, with D perhaps TRBD1 (5 bases). The CDR3 has 14 residues. From germline, CDR1 is KGHSH and CDR2 LQKENI. Trimming removed 1 base at V and 3 bases at J, with 7 bases between. The CDR3 nucleotides read TGTGCCAGCTCACCACGGCAGGGTGGAAACACCATATATTTT. The encoded protein is CASSPRQGGNTIYF.

This chain joins TRBV6-6 and TRBJ2-3, with a tentative D call TRBD2 (5 bases). The CDR3 runs to 13 residues. Trimming shortened V by 0 bases and J by 4 bases, and 5 bases separated the two germline ends. CDR1 MNHNY and CDR2 SVGAGI come from the germline V gene (reference sequence). CDR3: CASSYSRADTQYF. The DNA for the CDR3 is TGTGCCAGCAGTTACTCGAGGGCAGATACGCAGTATTTT.

The chain recombines TRBV5-1 with TRBJ2-2; no definite D call. V lost 2 bases and J lost 8, with 7 bases in between. This CDR3 has 12 residues. The germline V gene encodes CDR1 SGHRS and CDR2 YFSETQ. This chain's CDR3 is CASSFYGGELFF. The CDR3, as DNA: TGCGCCAGCAGCTTCTATGGGGGGGAGCTGTTTTTT.

The CDR3 nucleotides are TGTGCCAGCTCACCGGAAACTGAGCAGTTCTTC. Protein: CASSPETEQFF. The chain combines TRBV18 with TRBJ2-1; D is uncertain. Germline V gives CDR1 KGHSH, CDR2 LQKENI. The CDR3 runs to 11 residues. V shed 3 bases and J shed 9 bases, with 6 bases lying between them.

This rearrangement joins TRBV7-2 to TRBJ1-2; D gene unclear. This CDR3 has 13 amino acids. CDR1 SGHTA and CDR2 FQGNSA come from the germline V gene. The ends were cut back, 2 bases at V and 4 bases at J, with 8 bases in the middle. CDR3 in amino acids: CASSLYVGYGYTF. The CDR3 region has the DNA TGTGCCAGCAGCTTATATGTGGGCTATGGCTACACCTTC. Using reference TRBV7-2 and TRBJ1-2 for the parts outside the CDR3, the full variable domain is GAGVSQSPSNKVTEKGKDVELRCDPISGHTALYWYRQSLGQGLEFLIYFQGNSAPDKSGLPSDRFSAERTGGSVSTLTIQRTQQEDSAVYLCASSLYVGYGYTFGSGTRLTVV.

On this clone: The germline gene is not matched at one end of the junction; a read error may be the cause. This chain links TRBV4-1 with TRBJ2-7; D not resolved. Germline V lookup: CDR1 MGHRA, CDR2 YSYEKL. The CDR3 loop spans 16 amino acids. This CDR3 is CTSSQDQDLYLWEQYF. The CDR3 DNA is TGCACCAGCAGCCAAGATCAGGATCTCTACCTTTGGGAGCAGTACTTC.

In nucleotides, the CDR3 is TGCGCCAGCAGATGGACAGGGGTGCCAGATACGCAGTATTTT. Its protein is CASRWTGVPDTQYF. The gene calls are TRBV5-1 and TRBJ2-3; 9 nucleotides match TRBD1. The CDR3 has 14 residues. The germline V gene has CDR1 SGHRS and CDR2 YFSETQ. Trimming at V came to 5 bases and at J to 4 bases, leaving 5 bases not matched to a gene.

V gene TRBV29-1 combines with J gene TRBJ2-5; the D is unclear. Germline V lookup: CDR1 SQVTM, CDR2 ANQGSEA. The CDR3 runs to 12 residues. V lost 4 bases, J lost 2 bases, and 8 bases lay in between. As DNA, the CDR3 is TGCAGCGTTGTCGGCACACAAGAGACCCAGTACTTC. It codes for CSVVGTQETQYF.

V usage is TRBV30 and J usage is TRBJ1-3; no clear D. The CDR3 extends over 14 amino acids. From germline, CDR1 is GTSNPN and CDR2 SVGIG (reference sequence). The V gene lost 1 base and the J gene lost 2 bases, with 9 bases spanning the gap. In DNA form, the CDR3 reads TGTGCCTGGAGTGAAGGAGGGACTGGAAACACCATATATTTT. Protein sequence: CAWSEGGTGNTIYF.

The chain combines TRBV15 with TRBJ1-1, with a weak D call TRBD1 (5 bases). The germline V gene has CDR1 LNHNV and CDR2 YYDKDF (reference sequence). This CDR3 has 12 residues. Trimming cost V 5 bases and J 1 base, with 5 bases left between them. The CDR3 loop reads CATSGGNTEAFF. The CDR3, as DNA: TGTGCCACCAGCGGGGGGAACACTGAAGCTTTCTTT.

The J gene is TRBJ2-5, the V gene TRBV7-3, with 7 bases that match TRBD1. The V segment lost 3 bases and the J segment 2 bases; nucleotides outside the gene matches: 15. The CDR3 extends over 18 amino acids. Germline V gene data show CDR1 as SGHTA and CDR2 as FQGTGA. This CDR3 is CASSFPSCIDRVQETQYF. The CDR3 DNA reads as TGTGCCAGCAGCTTTCCCTCTTGTATAGACAGGGTACAAGAGACCCAGTACTTC.

This clone was found once. CDR3 amino acids: CASSQSRDRAEAFF. DNA for the CDR3: TGTGCCAGCAGCCAGTCCCGGGACAGGGCCGAAGCTTTCTTT. This sequence joins TRBV5-4 and TRBJ1-1; TRBD1 agrees at 9 bases. Germline CDR1 is SGHNT and CDR2 is YYREEE (reference sequence). This CDR3 has 14 amino acids. V was pared by 4 bases and J by 8 bases, with 9 bases of the junction left unmatched.

This clone occurred a few times. The chain carries TRBV13 and TRBJ1-2, with D maybe TRBD1 (6 bases). Looked up from germline, CDR1 is PRHDT and CDR2 is FYEKMQ (reference sequence). V was clipped by 5 bases and J by 8 bases, with 15 bases between them. The CDR3 is 13 amino acids. The CDR3 loop is CASSVYRDSGYTF. CDR3 DNA sequence: TGTGCCAGCAGCGTCTACAGGGATTCAGGCTACACCTTC.

The chain combines TRBV7-6 with TRBJ2-5; 15 bases are a match to TRBD2. The CDR3 length is 19 residues. The germline CDR1 and CDR2 sequences are SGHVS and FNYEAQ. V shed 9 bases and J 3 bases; nucleotides not matched to a gene: 17. The DNA of the CDR3 is TGTGCCAGACCCCCAACAGGGACTAGCGGGGGGAAATCAAAAGAGACCCAGTACTTC. Residues: CARPPTGTSGGKSKETQYF. Combining the CDR3 with reference TRBV7-6 and TRBJ2-5 gives the whole variable domain GAGVSQSPRYKVTKRGQDVALRCDPISGHVSLYWYRQALGQGPEFLTYFNYEAQQDKSGLPNDRFSAERPEGSISTLTIQRTEQRDSAMYRCARPPTGTSGGKSKETQYFGPGTRLLVL.

The J gene is TRBJ1-1, the V gene TRBV18; D is unresolved. CDR3 length equals 11 residues. V dropped 3 bases and J dropped 7 bases, with 6 bases sitting between them. CDR1 is KGHSH, CDR2 LQKENI, per germline. CDR3 amino acids: CASSPNLEAFF. CDR3 sequence (DNA): TGTGCCAGCTCACCTAATCTTGAAGCTTTCTTT.

J is TRBJ2-2 and V is TRBV6-1; unclear D gene. The CDR3 runs 14 residues. Germline V gene lookup returns CDR1 MNHNS and CDR2 SASEGT. The V gene lost 5 bases and the J gene lost 6 bases, with 13 bases spanning the gap. As DNA, the CDR3 is TGTGCCAGCAGTCGGAACCGAATAGCCGGGGAGCTGTTTTTT. It encodes CASSRNRIAGELFF.

The chain uses TRBV7-2 and TRBJ2-2; D is perhaps TRBD1 or TRBD2 (5 bases each). The CDR3 runs 17 residues. Germline CDR1 SGHTA, CDR2 FQGNSA. Trimming removed 5 bases from V and 9 bases from J, with 25 bases in between. CDR3 sequence reads: CASSEQPGPFGTRELFF. CDR3 bases: TGTGCCAGCAGCGAGCAGCCGGGACCCTTCGGTACCCGGGAGCTGTTTTTT.

The chain uses TRBV27 and TRBJ1-5, with TRBD1 matching 8 bases. The germline CDR1 and CDR2 sequences are MNHEY and SMNVEV (reference sequence). V was clipped by 7 bases and J by 4 bases; unmatched bases: 12. The CDR3 length is 16 residues. The CDR3 is CASTPLGGQVNQPQHF. The CDR3 nucleotides are TGTGCCAGCACCCCTCTAGGGGGACAGGTTAATCAGCCCCAGCATTTT.

V is TRBV19 and J is TRBJ1-1, with D hard to call. Trimming took 5 bases from V and 0 from J, leaving 4 bases between them. The CDR3 spans 12 residues. Germline V gives CDR1 LNHDA, CDR2 SQIVND (reference sequence). CDR3 bases: TGTGCCAGTAGTCACATGAACACTGAAGCTTTCTTT. This gives the protein CASSHMNTEAFF.